This section outlines one T cell receptor beta chain sequence together with its context. Here immunoSEQ multiplex PCR was the method, and the copy in TCRdb shows in-frame clones only, minus some. The sample records about 250,000 clones, approximately 90% being singletons. This record comes from a study of blood T cell repertoires in COVID-19. Study-level information: Samples representing acute and convalescent COVID-19 were sourced from the United States, Italy and Spain. T cells, B-cell-depleted T cells, or PBMCs provided the cDNA or gDNA that served as material.

The V gene's germline CDR1 is LNHDA and CDR2 SQIVND (reference sequence). The CDR3 runs to 16 residues. Losses at the gene ends were 1 base for V and 5 bases for J; bases not matched to a gene: 6. The sequenced material came from peripheral blood. This sequence joins TRBV19 and TRBJ1-1; TRBD1 agrees at 11 bases. The clonotype originates from a young man with acute or convalescent COVID-19. CDR3 DNA: TGTGCCAGTAGTATAGGGGACAGGGGGATACGGACTGAAGCTTTCTTT. Its protein product is CASSIGDRGIRTEAFF.